These 28 T cell receptor beta chains came from one sample sequenced in a study of blood T cells in healthy people across ages. A second roughly 6 to 12 cycle PCR used barcoded and J-beta primers. TCRdb called the 5' RACE reads again in MiXCR, with one record for every CDR3 protein. The sample records some 1.4 million distinct CDR3 sequences, 42% being singletons. The sample consisted of blood. The receptors originated from a woman aged 18 to 35 in good health.

The rearrangement joins TRBV28 to TRBJ2-4; 8 nucleotides agree with TRBD2. There are 16 residues in the CDR3. J was trimmed by 0 bases and V by 6 bases; bases with no gene match: 7. CDR1 and CDR2 from the germline V gene are MDHEN and SYDVKM. This CDR3 reads CASSDREGQAKNIQYF. The CDR3 DNA is TGTGCCAGCAGCGACCGGGAGGGACAAGCCAAAAACATTCAGTACTTC.

The chain employs TRBV29-1 and TRBJ2-1; D gene uncertain. Trimming took off 5 bases at V and 2 bases at J, with 10 bases between the two ends. The germline V gene has CDR1 SQVTM and CDR2 ANQGSEA. The length of the CDR3 is 13 residues. The CDR3 sequence is CSVRSKTYNEQFF. CDR3 sequence (DNA): TGCAGCGTTAGGTCGAAAACCTACAATGAGCAGTTCTTC.

In its sample, this clonotype was seen a few times. The rearrangement joins TRBV10-2 to TRBJ2-3; 9 bases fit TRBD1. Germline lookup yields CDR1 WSHSY and CDR2 SAAADI. The CDR3 totals 19 residues. V trimming: 5 bases; J trimming: 2 bases; junction bases outside the gene matches: 17. The CDR3 is CASSLPTGGEMDATDTQYF. CDR3 nucleotide sequence: TGCGCCAGCAGTCTACCGACAGGGGGGGAGATGGACGCCACAGATACGCAGTATTTT.

There are a few counts of this clonotype. The chain is built from TRBV5-1 and TRBJ2-2; D ambiguous. Looked up from germline, CDR1 is SGHRS and CDR2 is YFSETQ. V lost 0 bases, J lost 4 bases, and 10 bases lay in between. The CDR3 contains 15 residues. CDR3 protein: CASSLAPQSTGELFF. The CDR3 nucleotides read TGCGCCAGCAGCTTGGCCCCACAGAGCACCGGGGAGCTGTTTTTT.

This clonotype showed up just a few times. The CDR3 sequence: CASRKEKNYGYTF. Here the CDR3 DNA reads TGTGCCAGCAGAAAGGAGAAAAACTATGGCTACACCTTC. The genes are TRBV7-9 and TRBJ1-2; D remains ambiguous. This CDR3 has 13 residues. V was trimmed by 6 bases and J by 2 bases, leaving 10 bases between them. Germline CDR1 is SEHNR and CDR2 is FQNEAQ (reference sequence).

The chain is built from TRBV9 and TRBJ2-6; D remains unclear. Deletions cut 2 bases from V and 0 bases from J, with 12 bases between. Germline V gives CDR1 SGDLS, CDR2 YYNGEE. The CDR3 runs to 17 residues. For the CDR3, the DNA is TGTGCCAGCAGCGTGGCCAGATTAAACTCTGGGGCCAACGTCCTGACTTTC. Amino acids: CASSVARLNSGANVLTF. The full variable domain, in which reference TRBV9 and TRBJ2-6 provide the parts outside the CDR3, is DSGVTQTPKHLITATGQRVTLRCSPRSGDLSVYWYQQSLDQGLQFLIQYYNGEERAKGNILERFSAQQFPDLHSELNLSSLELGDSALYFCASSVARLNSGANVLTFGAGSRLTVL.

The V call is TRBV5-5, the J call TRBJ2-7; TRBD1 agrees at 8 bases. This CDR3 comprises 14 residues. Germline V gives CDR1 SGHKS, CDR2 YYEKEE (reference sequence). V lost 5 bases and J lost 4; bases outside the gene matches: 8. The CDR3 DNA sequence: TGTGCCAGCAGGACCGGACAGGGCGAATACGAGCAGTACTTC. Encoded protein: CASRTGQGEYEQYF.

In nucleotides, the CDR3 is TGTGCCAGCAGCTTAAGGACACTCAAAAATCAGCCCCAGCATTTT. This codes for CASSLRTLKNQPQHF. The V gene is TRBV7-3, the J gene TRBJ1-5, with D perhaps matching TRBD1 (5 bases). Between the trimmed V and J ends, which lost 1 base and 4 bases, there was a span of 11 bases. There are 15 residues in the CDR3. Germline V CDR1 and CDR2: SGHTA, FQGTGA. Full variable domain (rest looked up from reference TRBV7-3 and TRBJ1-5): GAGVSQTPSNKVTEKGKYVELRCDPISGHTALYWYRQSLGQGPEFLIYFQGTGAADDSGLPNDRFFAVRPEGSVSTLKIQRTERGDSAVYLCASSLRTLKNQPQHFGDGTRLSIL.

This clonotype appeared a few times. The V and J genes are TRBV9 and TRBJ1-6; no clear D gene. The V gene lost 0 bases and the J gene lost 5 bases, with 9 bases spanning the gap. CDR3 length equals 15 residues. In germline, CDR1 is SGDLS, CDR2 YYNGEE. The CDR3 loop is CASSVEGRNNSPLHF. The CDR3 DNA sequence: TGTGCCAGCAGCGTAGAGGGCAGAAATAATTCACCCCTCCACTTT.

This clonotype was seen only a few times. The chain carries TRBV5-1 and TRBJ2-7; tentatively, D is TRBD1 or TRBD2 (5 bases each). CDR1 and CDR2 from the germline V gene are SGHRS and YFSETQ. With 4 bases removed from V and 6 bases from J, the gap between germline ends came to 11 bases. This CDR3 region has 12 residues. DNA for the CDR3: TGCGCCAGCAGCGGGACGGCCCTCGAGCAGTACTTC. It specifies CASSGTALEQYF.

This clonotype was seen a few times. The V gene is TRBV28, the J gene TRBJ2-7; 9 bases match TRBD1. The CDR3 loop spans 15 amino acids. V lost 2 bases and J lost 5; bases outside the gene matches: 7. Germline V gene data show CDR1 as MDHEN and CDR2 as SYDVKM. The CDR3 loop is CASSLGGTGKNEQYF. CDR3 sequence (DNA): TGTGCCAGCAGTTTAGGCGGGACAGGGAAGAACGAGCAGTACTTC.

This chain joins TRBV2 and TRBJ1-2; the D is unclear. The CDR3 runs 11 residues. V was trimmed by 0 bases and J by 12 bases, leaving 8 bases between them. Germline V gene data show CDR1 as SNHLY and CDR2 as FYNNEI. CDR3 sequence: CASSEAASHTF. CDR3 in DNA: TGTGCCAGCAGTGAAGCGGCCAGCCACACCTTC.

This rearrangement joins TRBV10-3 to TRBJ2-1, with TRBD2 matching 8 bases. The CDR3 is 12 residues long. Germline V gene data show CDR1 as ENHRY and CDR2 as SYGVKD. The junction had 7 bases not matched to a gene; V was cut back by 10 bases and J by 8 bases. In DNA form, the CDR3 reads TGTGCCACCCAAGCGGGAGCAGATGAGCAGTTCTTC. Translating it yields CATQAGADEQFF.

CDR3 sequence: CASSSDFALSGYTF. The CDR3 nucleotides are TGTGCCAGCAGTTCTGATTTTGCTCTTTCTGGCTACACCTTC. The chain carries TRBV6-2 or TRBV6-3 and TRBJ1-2; D gene ambiguous. Trimming pared 4 bases from V and 7 bases from J, leaving 16 bases between. Germline values: CDR1 MNHEY, CDR2 SVGEGT. The CDR3 contains 14 residues.

The rearrangement uses TRBV7-2 and TRBJ2-4, with TRBD2 matching 9 bases. The CDR3 covers 15 residues. Germline V gene sequence: CDR1 SGHTA, CDR2 FQGNSA. The V gene end was trimmed by 4 bases and the J gene end by 6 bases; junction bases not matched to a gene: 7. The CDR3 reads CASSSVAGAGNIQYF. DNA for the CDR3: TGTGCCAGCAGCTCCGTAGCGGGAGCGGGAAACATTCAGTACTTC.

This chain uses TRBV7-8 with TRBJ1-1; 9 bases map to TRBD1. J was trimmed by 3 bases and V by 5 bases; bases with no gene match: 10. The length of the CDR3 is 16 residues. Germline V gene sequence: CDR1 SGHVS, CDR2 FQNEAQ. CDR3 DNA sequence: TGTGCCAGCAGCCCTCGGGACAGGGCTTCGGACACTGAAGCTTTCTTT. As protein: CASSPRDRASDTEAFF.

The rearrangement joins TRBV19 to TRBJ2-5; a weak D match, TRBD2 (6 bases). Deletions cut 6 bases from V and 11 bases from J, with 31 bases between. CDR1 and CDR2 (germline): LNHDA, SQIVND (reference sequence). The CDR3 runs to 17 residues. CDR3 residues: CASSPTRGKGVYNEQYF. The CDR3 region has the DNA TGTGCCAGTAGCCCTACACGCGGGAAGGGCGTCTACAATGAGCAGTACTTC.

This clonotype was observed a few times. The genes are TRBV12-3 or TRBV12-4 and TRBJ2-1; the match to TRBD1 covers 8 bases. J was trimmed by 1 base and V by 10 bases; bases with no gene match: 6. CDR3 size: 14 residues. The CDR3 sequence: CAIRGQESYNEQFF. The CDR3 DNA is TGTGCCATCCGGGGACAGGAGTCCTACAATGAGCAGTTCTTC.

The chain is built from TRBV28 and TRBJ2-7; 10 bases are a match to TRBD1. This CDR3 has 15 residues. Germline values: CDR1 MDHEN, CDR2 SYDVKM. The CDR3 reads CAVQAGQGGTYEQYF. CDR3 DNA: TGTGCTGTCCAGGCAGGACAGGGGGGGACCTACGAGCAGTACTTC.

This chain connects TRBV5-1 to TRBJ2-2, with D unresolved. Trimming pared 4 bases from V and 5 bases from J, leaving 18 bases between. The germline V gene has CDR1 SGHRS and CDR2 YFSETQ. This CDR3 region has 16 residues. The CDR3 DNA sequence: TGCGCCAGCAGCATGCTGATGGACCGTTTGACCGGGGAGCTGTTTTTT. This translates into CASSMLMDRLTGELFF.

The chain joins TRBV30 to TRBJ1-5; D call uncertain. Trimming took off 1 base at V and 2 bases at J, with 9 bases between the two ends. The CDR3 totals 14 residues. Germline CDR1 GTSNPN, CDR2 SVGIG (reference sequence). The CDR3 reads CAWSEGLGNQPQHF. CDR3 bases: TGTGCCTGGAGTGAGGGCTTGGGCAATCAGCCCCAGCATTTT.

The sample holds a few counts of this clonotype. The DNA of the CDR3 is TGTGCCAGCAGCCCGGGACAGTTTAGCAATCAGCCCCAGCATTTT. Amino acids: CASSPGQFSNQPQHF. This chain uses TRBV3-1 with TRBJ1-5, with 7 bases aligning to TRBD1. V gave up 4 bases and J gave up 0 bases; unmatched junction bases: 3. This CDR3 spans 15 amino acids. Germline values: CDR1 LGHDT, CDR2 YNNKEL (reference sequence).

The chain combines TRBV10-3 with TRBJ2-1; D unclear. This CDR3 has 14 residues. Deletions cut 6 bases from V and 0 bases from J, with 9 bases between. The germline CDR1 and CDR2 sequences are ENHRY and SYGVKD. The CDR3 DNA reads as TGTGCCATCAGGTCGCCAAGCTCCTACAATGAGCAGTTCTTC. Translating gives CAIRSPSSYNEQFF.

There are a few counts of this clonotype. This sequence joins TRBV20-1 and TRBJ1-1; D might be TRBD1 (5 bases). CDR1 DFQATT and CDR2 SNEGSKA come from the germline V gene (reference sequence). The CDR3 length is 14 residues. The ends were cut back, 3 bases at V and 1 base at J, with 12 bases in the middle. The CDR3 bases are TGCAGTGCTAGTCGCCCCAGGGAGAACACTGAAGCTTTCTTT. This encodes CSASRPRENTEAFF.

The rearrangement joins TRBV5-6 to TRBJ2-4, with 7 bases matching TRBD1. The tail of the sequence fits TRBJ2-7 better, so the J call may be wrong. CDR1 and CDR2 (germline): SGHDT, YYEEEE. CDR3 length: 18 residues. CDR3 nucleotide sequence: TGTGCCAGCAGCAGACTGGCACAGGGGACAGCCTCAACCTACGAGCAGTACTTC. Translated: CASSRLAQGTASTYEQYF.

This clonotype was picked up many times. The chain is built from TRBV6-2 or TRBV6-3 and TRBJ2-1, with 12 bases matching TRBD2. The V segment lost 6 bases and the J segment 5 bases; nucleotides outside the gene matches: 5. Germline V gene lookup returns CDR1 MNHEY and CDR2 SVGEGT. This CDR3 region has 15 residues. The CDR3 spells CASSPRLAGDNEQFF. DNA of the CDR3: TGTGCCAGCAGCCCCCGACTAGCGGGGGACAATGAGCAGTTCTTC.

In this sample, this clonotype turned up many times. V and J are TRBV5-1 and TRBJ2-3, with 10 bases aligning to TRBD2. V lost 0 bases, J lost 6 bases, and 7 bases stayed unmatched. Per germline, CDR1 SGHRS and CDR2 YFSETQ. The CDR3 is 16 residues long. The CDR3 region is CASSLVSSGSSDTQYF. The CDR3, as DNA: TGCGCCAGCAGCTTGGTGTCTAGCGGGAGTTCGGATACGCAGTATTTT.

The chain couples TRBV13 to TRBJ2-2, with TRBD2 identical over 9 bases. The CDR3 length is 16 residues. Trimming cost V 1 base and J 4 bases; bases outside gene matches: 4. CDR1 PRHDT and CDR2 FYEKMQ come from the germline V gene (reference sequence). This chain's CDR3 is CASSLALAGSTGELFF. CDR3 DNA: TGTGCCAGCAGCTTAGCTCTAGCGGGGTCCACCGGGGAGCTGTTTTTT.